The 17 T cell receptor beta chains below were found in one sample sequenced in a study of T cell responses to AZD1222 COVID-19 vaccine. Assay used: immunoSEQ multiplex PCR; TCRdb lists only in-frame clones, some missing. The sample lists 180,000 or so clones, 80% to 90% occurring once. Source: peripheral blood, taken 28 days after the second dose of the MenACWY control vaccine. The receptors stem from an adult who received the MenACWY meningococcal vaccine as a control.

On this clone itself: This sample includes further DNA sequences coding for the same CDR3. V and J are TRBV3-1 (or the pseudogene TRBV3-2) and TRBJ1-5; D remains ambiguous. Trimming removed 1 base at V and 6 bases at J, with 4 bases between. CDR1 is LGHDT and CDR2 is YNNKEL in the germline V gene (reference sequence). CDR3 size: 12 residues. This chain's CDR3 is CASSQGVQPQHF. The CDR3 DNA follows: TGTGCCAGCAGCCAAGGGGTTCAGCCCCAGCATTTT.

This clone was seen a handful of times. The chain couples TRBV10-3 to TRBJ1-4; perhaps TRBD1 as D (5 bases). CDR1 is ENHRY and CDR2 is SYGVKD in the germline V gene. The CDR3 totals 13 residues. V was clipped by 2 bases and J by 12 bases, with 13 bases between them. The CDR3 region has the DNA TGTGCCATCAGTGAGGCGGGACGGGGGGAACTGTTTTTT. This gives the protein CAISEAGRGELFF.

This chain joins TRBV24-1 and TRBJ2-1; D not resolved. V was trimmed by 6 bases and J by 6 bases, leaving 14 bases between them. Germline-derived CDR1 and CDR2 are KGHDR and SFDVKD. The CDR3 runs 14 residues. CDR3 DNA: TGTGCCACCAGTATAAGGTCCGGCTCCAATGAGCAGTTCTTC. This sequence encodes CATSIRSGSNEQFF.

The rearrangement uses TRBV4-1 and TRBJ1-5; TRBD1 matches at 8 bases. The V gene end was trimmed by 3 bases and the J gene end by 6 bases; junction bases not matched to a gene: 4. This CDR3 region has 14 residues. Germline V gene sequence: CDR1 MGHRA, CDR2 YSYEKL. CDR3: CASSQHTGGQPQHF. The CDR3 nucleotides are TGCGCCAGCAGCCAGCATACAGGGGGTCAGCCCCAGCATTTT.

This chain uses TRBV12-3 or TRBV12-4 with TRBJ1-1; tentative D call: TRBD1 (5 bases). V lost 3 bases, J lost 6 bases, and 11 bases lay in between. The CDR3 has 13 amino acids. The chain's CDR3 is CASSFREGAEAFF. CDR3 bases: TGTGCCAGCAGTTTCAGGGAAGGAGCTGAAGCTTTCTTT.

This chain uses TRBV10-3 with TRBJ2-1; D gene uncertain. The CDR3 length is 15 residues. The V gene's germline CDR1 is ENHRY and CDR2 SYGVKD. Deletions cut 0 bases from V and 2 bases from J, with 8 bases between. The CDR3 spells CAISESSEAYNEQFF. CDR3 DNA: TGTGCCATCAGTGAGTCCAGCGAGGCCTACAATGAGCAGTTCTTC.

This rearrangement joins TRBV5-4 to TRBJ2-3; D tentatively reads TRBD1 or TRBD2 (5 bases each). V was pared by 1 base and J by 8 bases, with 11 bases between. The CDR3 has 13 residues. CDR1 is SGHNT and CDR2 is YYREEE in the germline V gene (reference sequence). The CDR3 is CASSLPAGTTQYF. CDR3 sequence (DNA): TGTGCCAGCAGCTTGCCCGCAGGGACTACGCAGTATTTT.

This clone appeared once. This chain links TRBV3-1 (or the pseudogene TRBV3-2) with TRBJ2-5; 8 positions match TRBD1. Germline V CDR1 and CDR2: LGHDT, YNNKEL (reference sequence). The V segment lost 4 bases and the J segment 5 bases; nucleotides outside the gene matches: 12. The CDR3 runs to 16 residues. The CDR3 sequence is CASSRNADRGQETQYF. The DNA for the CDR3 is TGTGCCAGCAGCCGAAACGCAGACAGGGGACAGGAGACCCAGTACTTC.

The chain joins TRBV18 to TRBJ2-5; 12 bases match TRBD2. Looked up from germline, CDR1 is KGHSH and CDR2 is LQKENI. The junction had 6 bases not matched to a gene; V was cut back by 3 bases and J by 4 bases. The length of the CDR3 is 16 residues. Written as DNA, the CDR3 is TGTGCCAGCTCACCGAATGAGGGACTAGCGGGAGAGACCCAGTACTTC. It yields the protein CASSPNEGLAGETQYF.

This chain uses TRBV19 with TRBJ1-2; tentative D call: TRBD1 (6 bases). Trimming pared 5 bases from V and 4 bases from J, leaving 17 bases between. The CDR3 sequence is 15 residues long. The V gene's germline CDR1 is LNHDA and CDR2 SQIVND (reference sequence). Here the CDR3 DNA reads TGTGCCAGTAGTTCCTCGACAGGCGTCACCTATGGCTACACCTTC. Translation: CASSSSTGVTYGYTF.

The rearrangement joins TRBV9 to TRBJ2-7, with no clear D. Germline lookup yields CDR1 SGDLS and CDR2 YYNGEE. V was cut by 0 bases and J by 6 bases, with 13 bases left in between. The CDR3 is 14 residues long. In DNA form, the CDR3 reads TGTGCCAGCAGCGTAGCCCCCTCATCAGGCGAGCAGTACTTC. This encodes CASSVAPSSGEQYF.

This chain connects TRBV5-1 to TRBJ2-5; 10 bases fit TRBD2. V was clipped by 7 bases and J by 2 bases; unmatched bases: 8. The CDR3 is 15 amino acids. The germline V gene encodes CDR1 SGHRS and CDR2 YFSETQ. The CDR3: CASGTSGTTQETQYF. Here the CDR3 DNA reads TGCGCCAGCGGCACTAGCGGGACGACGCAAGAGACCCAGTACTTC.

This clone has only a few counts. This chain joins TRBV28 and TRBJ2-2; D is perhaps TRBD1 (6 bases). Germline CDR1 reads MDHEN; CDR2 reads SYDVKM. V gave up 5 bases and J gave up 5 bases, with 12 bases separating them. The CDR3 totals 14 residues. The CDR3 loop reads CASSLITGTGELFF. CDR3 nucleotide sequence: TGTGCCAGCAGTCTGATAACAGGGACCGGGGAGCTGTTTTTT.

The chain links TRBV27 to TRBJ1-6; tentatively, D is TRBD1 (6 bases). Germline lookup yields CDR1 MNHEY and CDR2 SMNVEV (reference sequence). The germline V and J ends were trimmed by 2 bases and 0 bases, with 8 bases remaining between them. CDR3 length: 16 residues. CDR3 bases: TGTGCCAGCAGTTTAACAGGGACCTCCTATAATTCACCCCTCCACTTT. This codes for CASSLTGTSYNSPLHF.

This clone was found once. The J gene is TRBJ1-1, the V gene TRBV7-9; no reliable D call. V was pared by 1 base and J by 0 bases, with 9 bases between. Germline V CDR1 and CDR2: SEHNR, FQNEAQ (reference sequence). The CDR3 is 15 amino acids. This CDR3 reads CASSLVVGMNTEAFF. CDR3 nucleotides: TGTGCCAGCAGCTTAGTGGTGGGGATGAACACTGAAGCTTTCTTT.

V is TRBV27 and J is TRBJ1-1; 7 bases are a match to TRBD1. V lost 2 bases, J lost 3 bases, and 12 bases stayed unmatched. In germline, CDR1 is MNHEY, CDR2 SMNVEV (reference sequence). The CDR3 runs 17 residues. The CDR3 nucleotides are TGTGCCAGCAGTTTAAGGGGAGGGGGCGCCTTGGACACTGAAGCTTTCTTT. The encoded protein is CASSLRGGGALDTEAFF.

Concerning this clone: One junction end disagrees with the germline gene, perhaps due to a read error. This rearrangement joins TRBV6-5 to TRBJ2-1, with D uncertain. The CDR3 is 12 residues long. Germline loops: CDR1 MNHEY, CDR2 SVGAGI. As DNA, the CDR3 is TGTGCCAGCAAGGTAGGGTACAGTGAGCAGTTCTTC. It translates to CASKVGYSEQFF.